These 3 T cell receptor beta chains share one sample of origin, sequenced in a study of CD8 T cells in ankylosing spondylitis. Study results and limitations: Apparently characteristic of ankylosing spondylitis blood was a TCR beta motif (eight highly homologous variants).

These receptors have no known antigen. TCRdb reprocessed the 5' RACE reads with MiXCR, giving one entry per CDR3 protein. This sample has about 540,000 distinct CDR3 sequences, with about an eighth found just once. The sample taken for sequencing was blood, either unsorted or a sorted T cell fraction (not recorded which). These receptors all stem from a male donor with ankylosing spondylitis.

V is TRBV27 and J is TRBJ2-3, with a tentative D call TRBD2 (7 bases). With 3 bases removed from V and 8 bases from J, the gap between germline ends came to 15 bases. The CDR3 totals 14 residues. The germline V gene encodes CDR1 MNHEY and CDR2 SMNVEV (reference sequence). The CDR3 DNA reads TGTGCCAGCAGTTTGGTGCGGGGGCACGGTACGCAGTATTTT. Protein sequence: CASSLVRGHGTQYF.

This clonotype was recorded at least ten times. The chain couples TRBV5-5 to TRBJ2-2, with D hard to call. The CDR3 consists of 14 residues. Germline loops: CDR1 SGHKS, CDR2 YYEKEE (reference sequence). The ends were cut back, 0 bases at V and 0 bases at J, with 3 bases in the middle. The CDR3 DNA is TGTGCCAGCAGCTTGGTTACGAACACCGGGGAGCTGTTTTTT. Translation: CASSLVTNTGELFF.

The rearrangement links TRBV2 to TRBJ2-1; D is uncertain. V was shortened by 5 bases and J by 0 bases, with 20 bases between the two germline ends. Germline values: CDR1 SNHLY, CDR2 FYNNEI. The CDR3 contains 18 residues. The CDR3, as DNA: TGTGCCAGCAGTCCACTAACTTTTACATTTAGCTCCTACAATGAGCAGTTCTTC. Its protein is CASSPLTFTFSSYNEQFF. Variable domain in full (rest from reference TRBV2 and TRBJ2-1): EPEVTQTPSHQVTQMGQEVILRCVPISNHLYFYWYRQILGQKVEFLVSFYNNEISEKSEIFDDQFSVERPDGSNFTLKIRSTKLEDSAMYFCASSPLTFTFSSYNEQFFGPGTRLTVL.